A single sample gave rise to the 9 T cell receptor beta chains below, sequenced in a study of blood T cell repertoires in COVID-19. Here immunoSEQ multiplex PCR was the method, and the copy in TCRdb shows in-frame clones only, minus some. This table holds over 250,000 clones, less than 85% found once. The specimen was peripheral blood. The receptors were sampled from a human donor with COVID-19, enrolled during active disease. The donor label of this sample is uncertain.

The chain uses TRBV6-2 or TRBV6-3 and TRBJ2-7; 9 nucleotides align to TRBD2. Germline assignment: CDR1 MNHEY and CDR2 SVGEGT. V lost 6 bases, J lost 6 bases, and 9 bases stayed unmatched. The CDR3 totals 14 residues. The CDR3 DNA reads as TGTGCCAGCAGCCTAATTTCGACTAGCGGCGAGCAGTACTTC. Amino acid sequence: CASSLISTSGEQYF.

As DNA, the CDR3 is TGTGCCAGTAGTCCGGACAGGGGGCCCTATGAGCAGTTCTTC. Translation gives CASSPDRGPYEQFF. The chain couples TRBV19 to TRBJ2-1; 11 bases are shared with TRBD1. Germline V gives CDR1 LNHDA, CDR2 SQIVND (reference sequence). After removal of 5 bases from V and 8 bases from J, the junction contained 5 bases not matched to a gene. This CDR3 contains 14 residues.

The chain couples TRBV6-5 to TRBJ1-6, with D tentatively TRBD1 (6 bases). With 4 bases removed from V and 9 bases from J, the gap between germline ends came to 16 bases. Germline V gene sequence: CDR1 MNHEY, CDR2 SVGAGI. CDR3 size: 15 residues. CDR3 DNA: TGTGCCAGCAGTTCATGGGACAAGGATAGTTCACCCCTCCACTTT. Amino acid sequence: CASSSWDKDSSPLHF.

The rearrangement links TRBV27 to TRBJ2-1, with 15 bases lining up with TRBD2. V dropped 4 bases and J dropped 14; count of bases not matched to a gene: 6. This CDR3 spans 14 amino acids. Per the germline V gene, CDR1 is MNHEY and CDR2 is SMNVEV (reference sequence). The CDR3 DNA reads TGTGCCAGCAGTTCTACCGGGACTAGCGGGAGGAAGTTCTTC. This translates into CASSSTGTSGRKFF.

The sample holds one count of this clone. The CDR3 DNA follows: TGTGCCAGCAAGAGGGAGTCCTATGGCTACACCTTC. Translating gives CASKRESYGYTF. The chain uses TRBV28 and TRBJ1-2; no firm D call. Germline lookup yields CDR1 MDHEN and CDR2 SYDVKM. V was pared by 7 bases and J by 4 bases, with 10 bases between. CDR3 size: 12 residues.

The V gene is TRBV10-3, the J gene TRBJ2-7, with 8 bases identical to TRBD1. The CDR3 has 14 residues. Germline lookup yields CDR1 ENHRY and CDR2 SYGVKD. The trim removed 3 bases at V and 6 bases at J, leaving 7 bases unmatched. CDR3 nucleotide sequence: TGTGCCATCAGTGAAACAGGGGGACGTGGCGAGCAGTACTTC. Protein product: CAISETGGRGEQYF.

This sequence joins TRBV3-1 (or the pseudogene TRBV3-2) and TRBJ2-7; 7 positions match TRBD2. Per germline, CDR1 LGHDT and CDR2 YNNKEL (reference sequence). The CDR3 totals 12 residues. The trim removed 10 bases at V and 2 bases at J, leaving 5 bases unmatched. The CDR3 loop is CATSGYTYEQYF. As DNA, the CDR3 is TGTGCCACTAGCGGATACACCTACGAGCAGTACTTC.

The rearrangement joins TRBV10-3 to TRBJ1-6; 11 bases line up with TRBD1. J lost 8 bases, V lost 5 bases, and 2 bases had no gene match. CDR3 length equals 14 residues. In germline, CDR1 is ENHRY, CDR2 SYGVKD. CDR3 in DNA: TGTGCCATCAGTCCGGGACAGGGGGATTCACCCCTCCACTTT. Its translation is CAISPGQGDSPLHF.

The chain is built from TRBV6-6 and TRBJ2-7; 7 bases map to TRBD1. This CDR3 spans 13 amino acids. Germline lookup yields CDR1 MNHNY and CDR2 SVGAGI (reference sequence). J lost 2 bases, V lost 6 bases, and 4 bases had no gene match. CDR3 in amino acids: CASSEGAPYEQYF. The CDR3 bases are TGTGCCAGCAGCGAGGGGGCCCCCTACGAGCAGTACTTC.